These 12 T cell receptor beta chains were sequenced from one sample in a study of cytomegalovirus exposure and HLA in healthy donors. Sequenced by immunoSEQ multiplex PCR; TCRdb stores in-frame clones only, minus some. Counted here are some 340,000 clones, about 85% occurring once; the ten biggest clones make up 1% to 1.5%. Sequences were obtained from PBMCs. These receptors were collected from a woman in her thirties in good health and CMV-seropositive.

The chain carries TRBV28 and TRBJ1-2; the D is unclear. This CDR3 has 16 amino acids. V was clipped by 2 bases and J by 2 bases, with 15 bases between them. Germline-derived CDR1 and CDR2 are MDHEN and SYDVKM. CDR3 coding DNA: TGTGCCAGCAGTTTAATGGTCGGTGCGGAGAACTATGGCTACACCTTC. Residues: CASSLMVGAENYGYTF.

This chain links TRBV11-1 with TRBJ1-1; D perhaps matches TRBD1 (5 bases). The CDR3 length is 16 residues. Looked up from germline, CDR1 is SGHAT and CDR2 is FQDESV (reference sequence). The germline V and J ends were trimmed by 1 base and 4 bases, with 16 bases remaining between them. The CDR3 bases are TGTGCCAGCAGCTTAGTGGGACGCGTAGGGGTCACTGAAGCTTTCTTT. This sequence encodes CASSLVGRVGVTEAFF.

The gene calls are TRBV6-4 and TRBJ2-2; perhaps TRBD1 as D (6 bases). With 4 bases removed from V and 4 bases from J, the gap between germline ends came to 10 bases. This CDR3 comprises 14 residues. Germline V gene data show CDR1 as MRHNA and CDR2 as SNTAGT. The CDR3 DNA is TGTGCCAGCAGTGCAGACAGGACCACCGGGGAGCTGTTTTTT. Translated, it gives CASSADRTTGELFF.

This clone was seen a handful of times. The chain carries TRBV14 and TRBJ2-2, with D possibly matching TRBD2 (5 bases). V shed 0 bases and J shed 4 bases, with 15 bases lying between them. The CDR3 loop spans 17 amino acids. Per germline, CDR1 SGHDN and CDR2 FVKESK. The CDR3 region is CASSQDVRLAVTGELFF. In nucleotides, the CDR3 is TGTGCCAGCAGCCAAGATGTTCGCCTAGCAGTCACCGGGGAGCTGTTTTTT.

This sequence joins TRBV5-8 and TRBJ2-7, with D unresolved. Germline CDR1 and CDR2: SGHTS and YDEGEE. This CDR3 is 11 amino acids long. Between the trimmed V and J ends, which lost 5 bases and 4 bases, there was a span of 7 bases. The CDR3 region is CASRTTYEQYF. CDR3 nucleotide sequence: TGTGCCAGCAGGACAACATACGAGCAGTACTTC.

This chain uses TRBV11-2 with TRBJ1-1; weak D call: TRBD1 (6 bases). Germline CDR1 and CDR2: SGHAT and FQNNGV. CDR3 length: 15 residues. Trimming removed 2 bases from V and 1 base from J, with 11 bases in between. The CDR3 spells CASSLKVGGNTEAFF. The CDR3 DNA reads TGTGCCAGCAGCTTAAAAGTAGGGGGGAACACTGAAGCTTTCTTT.

The V gene is TRBV12-5, the J gene TRBJ1-1; D remains unclear. This CDR3 contains 13 residues. Looked up from germline, CDR1 is LGHNT and CDR2 is FRNRAP. V lost 3 bases and J 1 base, leaving 6 bases between the germline ends. The CDR3 loop is CASGLEPNTEAFF. CDR3 in DNA: TGTGCTAGTGGTTTAGAACCGAACACTGAAGCTTTCTTT.

The genes are TRBV4-3 and TRBJ1-4; 8 positions agree with TRBD1. The V and J ends lost 4 bases and 5 bases, in that order; junction bases with no gene match: 6. The CDR3 totals 15 residues. Germline-derived CDR1 and CDR2 are LGHNA and YSLEER. CDR3 loop: CASSPGQGINEKLFF. CDR3 coding DNA: TGCGCCAGCAGCCCTGGACAGGGCATAAATGAAAAACTGTTTTTT.

DNA of the CDR3: TGCAGCGTTGAGGAACGGACTAGCACCTACGAGCAGTACTTC. Protein product: CSVEERTSTYEQYF. The chain uses TRBV29-1 and TRBJ2-7; TRBD2 agrees at 8 bases. Looked up from germline, CDR1 is SQVTM and CDR2 is ANQGSEA. CDR3 length: 14 amino acids. V lost 3 bases, J lost 2 bases, and 6 bases stayed unmatched.

V gene TRBV9 combines with J gene TRBJ2-7; no reliable D call. Trimming stripped 0 bases from V and 0 bases from J, with 10 bases between. Looked up from germline, CDR1 is SGDLS and CDR2 is YYNGEE. The CDR3 contains 15 residues. CDR3 residues: CASSVGGESSYEQYF. For the CDR3, the DNA is TGTGCCAGCAGCGTAGGAGGCGAGAGCTCCTACGAGCAGTACTTC.

This clone was observed once. The chain employs TRBV14 and TRBJ2-2, with 9 bases matching TRBD2. The CDR3 is made up of 18 amino acids. The V segment lost 4 bases and the J segment 0 bases; nucleotides outside the gene matches: 9. Looked up from germline, CDR1 is SGHDN and CDR2 is FVKESK. This CDR3 reads CASSRALAGNANTGELFF. The CDR3, as DNA: TGTGCCAGCAGCCGCGCCCTAGCGGGGAACGCGAACACCGGGGAGCTGTTTTTT.

The chain carries TRBV9 and TRBJ1-4, with D perhaps matching TRBD1 (5 bases). Per the germline V gene, CDR1 is SGDLS and CDR2 is YYNGEE. The V end was cut by 4 bases, the J end by 0 bases, with 10 bases between. The CDR3 extends over 15 amino acids. This CDR3 is CASSHRGSTNEKLFF. CDR3 nucleotides: TGTGCCAGCAGCCACCGGGGGTCAACTAATGAAAAACTGTTTTTT.